The 9 T cell receptor beta chains in this list originate from one sample, sequenced in a study of T cell changes during pregnancy in multiple sclerosis. Clones were sequenced by immunoSEQ multiplex PCR, and TCRdb holds only the in-frame ones, with some missing. Of tens of thousands of clones listed, about 90% are singletons. The sample consisted of peripheral blood, taken in the second trimester of pregnancy. The source is a female donor in good health, enrolled as a control in a pregnancy study.

This chain links TRBV6-6 with TRBJ2-5; D not certain. The CDR3 length is 15 residues. CDR1 and CDR2 (germline): MNHNY, SVGAGI (reference sequence). V gave up 7 bases and J gave up 2 bases, with 17 bases separating them. The CDR3 DNA follows: TGTGCCAGCACCCCGGTTGGTATTCCTCAAGAGACCCAGTACTTC. Translated: CASTPVGIPQETQYF.

This clone was detected a few times. V usage is TRBV4-1 and J usage is TRBJ1-1; maybe TRBD1 (6 bases). Germline V gene sequence: CDR1 MGHRA, CDR2 YSYEKL. This CDR3 comprises 14 residues. Trimming took off 3 bases at V and 8 bases at J, with 16 bases between the two ends. CDR3 region: CASSQAPRTVEAFF. The CDR3 region has the DNA TGCGCCAGCAGCCAGGCCCCCAGGACAGTCGAAGCTTTCTTT.

The V and J genes are TRBV7-6 and TRBJ2-3, with TRBD2 matching 10 bases. The CDR3 has 16 residues. Trimming cost V 1 base and J 0 bases; bases outside gene matches: 1. Germline V gives CDR1 SGHVS, CDR2 FNYEAQ. This CDR3 reads CASSLVAGGSTDTQYF. The DNA for the CDR3 is TGTGCCAGCAGCTTAGTAGCGGGGGGCAGCACAGATACGCAGTATTTT.

V gene TRBV6-5 combines with J gene TRBJ2-1; no firm D call. The CDR3 runs to 14 residues. Germline V gene sequence: CDR1 MNHEY, CDR2 SVGAGI. V dropped 5 bases and J dropped 7 bases, with 15 bases sitting between them. CDR3 coding DNA: TGTGCCAGCAGTGATCCCGACTCCGCTAATGAGCAGTTCTTC. Translation: CASSDPDSANEQFF.

The chain is built from TRBV10-3 and TRBJ2-3, with 7 positions matching TRBD1. V lost 7 bases to trimming and J lost 5 bases; unmatched junction nucleotides: 9. The CDR3 spans 14 residues. Germline loops: CDR1 ENHRY, CDR2 SYGVKD. The CDR3 DNA reads TGTGCCATCAAGACAGGGAGTTTGGGAGATACGCAGTATTTT. Amino acid sequence: CAIKTGSLGDTQYF.

The chain links TRBV9 to TRBJ1-1; no clear D gene. With 4 bases removed from V and 2 bases from J, the gap between germline ends came to 9 bases. The germline V gene encodes CDR1 SGDLS and CDR2 YYNGEE. The CDR3 has 13 amino acids. CDR3: CASSSGLNTEAFF. Written as DNA, the CDR3 is TGTGCCAGCAGCTCCGGTCTTAACACTGAAGCTTTCTTT.

The chain couples TRBV5-1 to TRBJ2-1; D is perhaps TRBD2 (6 bases). Germline CDR1 SGHRS, CDR2 YFSETQ. Trimming removed 0 bases at V and 0 bases at J, with 10 bases between. This CDR3 has 16 amino acids. The CDR3 spells CASSLAPGSSYNEQFF. For the CDR3, the DNA is TGCGCCAGCAGCTTGGCTCCCGGGAGCTCCTACAATGAGCAGTTCTTC.

The chain is built from TRBV6-4 and TRBJ2-3, with TRBD2 matching over 9 bases. The CDR3 length is 14 residues. With V trimmed by 3 bases and J by 2 bases, 0 bases remained unmatched. Per the germline V gene, CDR1 is MRHNA and CDR2 is SNTAGT. For the CDR3, the DNA is TGTGCCAGCAGTGAGGGACTAGCCACAGATACGCAGTATTTT. Residues: CASSEGLATDTQYF.

The J gene is TRBJ1-6, the V gene TRBV7-8; unclear D gene. Per the germline V gene, CDR1 is SGHVS and CDR2 is FQNEAQ. V shed 2 bases and J shed 7 bases, with 12 bases lying between them. The CDR3 spans 15 residues. CDR3 nucleotide sequence: TGTGCCAGCAGCTTAAGCGGGCCCCCAAATTCACCCCTCCACTTT. Its protein product is CASSLSGPPNSPLHF.